This TCR beta chain was sequenced during a study of blood T cell repertoires in COVID-19. The overall study: Sources were T cells, B-cell-depleted T cells, or PBMCs; the material itself was cDNA or gDNA.

Participants came from roughly 23 US areas, aged about 18 to 100 years. Donors were grouped by their self-reported clinical history. In germline, CDR1 is LGHNA, CDR2 YNFKEQ. The CDR3 contains 15 residues. J gave up 5 bases and V 1 base, and 2 bases lay outside the gene matches. The data were produced by immunoSEQ multiplex PCR, yet TCRdb's version contains in-frame clones alone and is incomplete. The sample lists 150,000 or so clones; roughly 84% were seen once. V usage is TRBV4-2 and J usage is TRBJ2-5; 12 bases align to TRBD1. Sequencing used PBMCs or T cells enriched from blood (not recorded which). The source is a woman between 50 and 59 years old who had been exposed to COVID-19. CDR3 amino acids: CASSQGGTGGETQYF. The CDR3 nucleotides read TGTGCCAGCAGCCAAGGCGGGACAGGGGGCGAGACCCAGTACTTC.